These 32 T cell receptor beta chains came from one sample sequenced in a study of control samples from healthy donors and cancer patients. Data came from immunoSEQ multiplex PCR; TCRdb stores just in-frame clones and leaves some out. The sample carries 30,000 to 40,000 clones, approximately 94% recorded once. Specimen: PBMCs. The receptors stem from a man aged 35 to 55 with colorectal cancer.

This chain links TRBV18 with TRBJ2-3; D is unclear. Trimming pared 4 bases from V and 5 bases from J, leaving 22 bases between. This CDR3 region has 17 residues. The germline V gene has CDR1 KGHSH and CDR2 LQKENI. As DNA, the CDR3 is TGTGCCAGCTCACGACAAAACCCCAAGAGTGTTGGAGATACGCAGTATTTT. Amino acids: CASSRQNPKSVGDTQYF.

This clone was seen only once. V gene TRBV5-1 combines with J gene TRBJ2-5, with TRBD2 identical over 10 bases. The junction had 4 bases not matched to a gene; V was cut back by 1 base and J by 1 base. Germline assignment: CDR1 SGHRS and CDR2 YFSETQ. The CDR3 covers 16 residues. CDR3 sequence reads: CASSLSASGGQETQYF. The CDR3 region has the DNA TGCGCCAGCAGCTTGTCGGCTAGCGGGGGCCAAGAGACCCAGTACTTC.

The V call is TRBV30, the J call TRBJ2-2, with 9 bases that match TRBD2. CDR3 length: 14 residues. V lost 5 bases to trimming and J lost 5 bases; unmatched junction nucleotides: 6. CDR1 is GTSNPN and CDR2 is SVGIG in the germline V gene (reference sequence). This CDR3 is CAWEAGGTTGELFF. The CDR3 nucleotides read TGTGCCTGGGAAGCGGGGGGCACGACCGGGGAGCTGTTTTTT. The entire variable domain, with the rest obtained from reference TRBV30 and TRBJ2-2, is as follows: SQTIHQWPATLVQPVGSPLSLECTVEGTSNPNLYWYRQAAGRGLQLLFYSVGIGQISSEVPQNLSASRPQDRQFILSSKKLLLSDSGFYLCAWEAGGTTGELFFGEGSRLTVL.

This clone was seen only a few times. V usage is TRBV7-2 and J usage is TRBJ2-2; D is unresolved. CDR3 length: 13 amino acids. With 1 base removed from V and 5 bases from J, the gap between germline ends came to 5 bases. In germline, CDR1 is SGHTA, CDR2 FQGNSA. CDR3 protein: CASSLGPTGELFF. The CDR3 DNA sequence: TGTGCCAGCAGCTTAGGACCAACCGGGGAGCTGTTTTTT. Drawing the rest from reference TRBV7-2 and TRBJ2-2, the complete variable domain is GAGVSQSPSNKVTEKGKDVELRCDPISGHTALYWYRQSLGQGLEFLIYFQGNSAPDKSGLPSDRFSAERTGGSVSTLTIQRTQQEDSAVYLCASSLGPTGELFFGEGSRLTVL.

The chain employs TRBV2 and TRBJ1-6, with 7 nucleotides matching TRBD1. J was trimmed by 3 bases and V by 7 bases; bases with no gene match: 6. This CDR3 has 15 amino acids. Per the germline V gene, CDR1 is SNHLY and CDR2 is FYNNEI. The CDR3 DNA reads TGTGCCAGCAAGCCGGGACAGAACTATAATTCACCCCTCCACTTT. It encodes CASKPGQNYNSPLHF. Together with reference TRBV2 and TRBJ1-6, the CDR3 gives the full variable domain: EPEVTQTPSHQVTQMGQEVILRCVPISNHLYFYWYRQILGQKVEFLVSFYNNEISEKSEIFDDQFSVERPDGSNFTLKIRSTKLEDSAMYFCASKPGQNYNSPLHFGNGTRLTVT.

This clone was seen only once. The chain employs TRBV2 and TRBJ2-5; perhaps TRBD1 as D (6 bases). This CDR3 region has 15 residues. V lost 2 bases to trimming and J lost 4 bases, with 14 bases between them. The germline V gene has CDR1 SNHLY and CDR2 FYNNEI. The CDR3 sequence is CASSEQRLRGETQYF. DNA for the CDR3: TGTGCCAGCAGTGAACAACGGCTCAGGGGAGAGACCCAGTACTTC.

The chain is built from TRBV5-1 and TRBJ2-3; 10 bases are shared with TRBD2. The CDR3 runs to 13 residues. V lost 4 bases and J lost 4; bases outside the gene matches: 0. Germline V lookup: CDR1 SGHRS, CDR2 YFSETQ. The CDR3 DNA sequence: TGCGCCAGCAGCGGGACTAGCGCAGATACGCAGTATTTT. This codes for CASSGTSADTQYF.

V and J are TRBV5-8 and TRBJ1-2, with 11 bases that match TRBD1. Germline V CDR1 and CDR2: SGHTS, YDEGEE. V lost 4 bases, J lost 9 bases, and 14 bases stayed unmatched. The CDR3 loop spans 16 amino acids. CDR3 nucleotides: TGTGCCAGCAGCCCCGGTTCCCTGGGACAGGGGGAAAGCTACACCTTC. It codes for CASSPGSLGQGESYTF.

The chain recombines TRBV5-1 with TRBJ2-1, with 9 bases aligning to TRBD2. The CDR3 is 16 amino acids. V dropped 0 bases and J dropped 2; count of bases not matched to a gene: 3. Germline V lookup: CDR1 SGHRS, CDR2 YFSETQ. CDR3 bases: TGCGCCAGCAGCTTGGGGTCTAGCGGGGCCTACAATGAGCAGTTCTTC. Amino acids: CASSLGSSGAYNEQFF. The complete variable domain, with remaining parts taken from reference TRBV5-1 and TRBJ2-1, reads KAGVTQTPRYLIKTRGQQVTLSCSPISGHRSVSWYQQTPGQGLQFLFEYFSETQRNKGNFPGRFSGRQFSNSRSEMNVSTLELGDSALYLCASSLGSSGAYNEQFFGPGTRLTVL.

The chain joins TRBV7-2 to TRBJ1-1; D is uncertain. CDR1 SGHTA and CDR2 FQGNSA come from the germline V gene. V lost 5 bases to trimming and J lost 1 base, with 11 bases between them. This CDR3 is built from 14 residues. CDR3 coding DNA: TGTGCCAGCAGCCCTAGGCCGGGGAACACTGAAGCTTTCTTT. As protein: CASSPRPGNTEAFF.

About this clone itself: Distinct nucleotide sequences in the sample also encode this CDR3. This sequence joins TRBV12-3 or TRBV12-4 and TRBJ1-1; D is perhaps TRBD1 (6 bases). V was clipped by 6 bases and J by 8 bases, with 13 bases between them. This CDR3 is 12 amino acids long. CDR3 nucleotide sequence: TGTGCCAGCAGCCAACAGGGTTCCGAAGCTTTCTTT. Translation gives CASSQQGSEAFF.

The rearrangement links TRBV6-5 to TRBJ1-5; tentative D call: TRBD1 (6 bases). V lost 6 bases and J 5 bases, leaving 14 bases between the germline ends. This CDR3 has 14 residues. Germline CDR1 reads MNHEY; CDR2 reads SVGAGI. The DNA for the CDR3 is TGTGCCAGCAGACCACGGGACACCCATCAGCCCCAGCATTTT. It encodes CASRPRDTHQPQHF.

The chain recombines TRBV6-5 with TRBJ1-2; TRBD1 is a possible D gene (6 bases). This CDR3 is built from 13 residues. The V gene lost 6 bases and the J gene lost 4 bases, with 12 bases spanning the gap. Germline V gene sequence: CDR1 MNHEY, CDR2 SVGAGI. The CDR3 here is CASSTRTVYGYTF. CDR3 DNA sequence: TGTGCCAGCAGCACCCGGACAGTCTATGGCTACACCTTC.

Here the CDR3 DNA reads TGCAGCGCCCGGCGGGGGGCTGACGAGCAGTACTTC. Translating it yields CSARRGADEQYF. V gene TRBV29-1 combines with J gene TRBJ2-7; TRBD2 matches 8 bases. With 7 bases clipped from V and 5 bases from J, the junction kept 7 bases outside the gene matches. Germline CDR1 reads SQVTM; CDR2 reads ANQGSEA. The length of the CDR3 is 12 residues.

This clone was counted a few times. This chain links TRBV9 with TRBJ2-3; 11 bases line up with TRBD2. This CDR3 has 18 amino acids. Losses at the gene ends were 6 bases for V and 3 bases for J; bases not matched to a gene: 15. Germline-derived CDR1 and CDR2 are SGDLS and YYNGEE. CDR3 amino acids: CASTRHSGGARVTDTQYF. CDR3 in DNA: TGTGCCAGCACGCGTCATAGCGGGGGGGCCAGGGTGACAGATACGCAGTATTTT.

The chain has TRBV21-1 and TRBJ2-5; TRBD1, as called in the table, went unchecked against the DNA. TRBV21-1 is classified as a pseudogene. This CDR3 comprises 12 residues. CDR3 in DNA: TGTGCCAGCTGTCACAAAAAAGACAAAGAGTACTTC. Protein sequence: CASCHKKDKEYF.

The rearrangement links TRBV19 to TRBJ1-1; TRBD1 matches at 7 bases. CDR1 LNHDA and CDR2 SQIVND come from the germline V gene (reference sequence). The CDR3 is made up of 12 amino acids. CDR3 region: CSATGVNTEAFF. In nucleotides, the CDR3 is TGTAGTGCAACAGGGGTGAACACTGAAGCTTTCTTT.

This clone has only one observation. The CDR3 sequence is CASSLTGSSTDTQYF. The CDR3, as DNA: TGCGCCAGCAGCTTGACAGGGAGTAGCACAGATACGCAGTATTTT. This chain uses TRBV5-1 with TRBJ2-3, with D possibly being TRBD1 (6 bases). Germline assignment: CDR1 SGHRS and CDR2 YFSETQ. Trimming shortened V by 1 base and J by 0 bases, and 9 bases separated the two germline ends. The CDR3 is made up of 15 amino acids.

The chain joins TRBV6-6 to TRBJ2-3; possibly TRBD1 or TRBD2 for D (6 bases each). Trimming took off 4 bases at V and 1 base at J, with 15 bases between the two ends. This CDR3 has 16 residues. CDR1 MNHNY and CDR2 SVGAGI come from the germline V gene (reference sequence). CDR3 sequence reads: CASSSPGATGTDTQYF. The DNA of the CDR3 is TGTGCCAGCAGTTCCCCGGGGGCCACTGGCACAGATACGCAGTATTTT.

This chain links TRBV2 with TRBJ2-7; D uncertain. Germline V CDR1 and CDR2: SNHLY, FYNNEI. The CDR3 is made up of 11 amino acids. V lost 6 bases to trimming and J lost 6 bases, with 9 bases between them. The chain's CDR3 is CASSPPGEQYF. Written as DNA, the CDR3 is TGTGCCAGCAGCCCCCCAGGCGAGCAGTACTTC.

The chain links TRBV5-1 to TRBJ2-2, with TRBD1 matching 10 bases. The CDR3 covers 16 residues. Germline V gene data show CDR1 as SGHRS and CDR2 as YFSETQ. V lost 2 bases and J lost 8; bases outside the gene matches: 9. The DNA for the CDR3 is TGCGCCAGCAGCTTCGTACGGGACAGGGGATTAGGGGAGCTGTTTTTT. Translation: CASSFVRDRGLGELFF.

Worth noting for this clone: Other DNA sequences in this sample translate to the same CDR3. V gene TRBV5-1 combines with J gene TRBJ2-2; no clear D. The CDR3 totals 13 residues. CDR1 and CDR2 from the germline V gene are SGHRS and YFSETQ. V was shortened by 4 bases and J by 2 bases, with 6 bases between the two germline ends. Here the CDR3 DNA reads TGCGCCAGCAGCCTGGGAAACACCGGGGAGCTGTTTTTT. Its protein product is CASSLGNTGELFF.

This clone is a singleton in its sample. V is TRBV7-9 and J is TRBJ1-2; 7 bases are shared with TRBD1. This CDR3 is built from 16 residues. Germline CDR1 SEHNR, CDR2 FQNEAQ (reference sequence). The V and J ends lost 5 bases and 5 bases, in that order; junction bases with no gene match: 14. This CDR3 is CASSPYPAQGRYGYTF. The CDR3 coding sequence is TGTGCCAGCAGCCCCTACCCCGCACAGGGGCGGTATGGCTACACCTTC.

The chain has TRBV6-5 and TRBJ2-7; D is unclear. From germline, CDR1 is MNHEY and CDR2 SVGAGI. The CDR3 is 11 amino acids. Deletions cut 9 bases from V and 5 bases from J, with 11 bases between. CDR3: CASTSRDEQYF. CDR3 DNA sequence: TGTGCCAGTACATCCCGGGACGAGCAGTACTTC.

V and J are TRBV27 and TRBJ2-7; D gene ambiguous. Germline V CDR1 and CDR2: MNHEY, SMNVEV (reference sequence). The length of the CDR3 is 13 residues. Trimming cost V 6 bases and J 0 bases, with 9 bases left between them. The CDR3 DNA reads as TGTGCCAGCAGCCCCCGCGGCTCCTACGAGCAGTACTTC. The encoded protein is CASSPRGSYEQYF.

This clone has more than one count but fewer than ten. CDR3 residues: CASSPRGYSNQPQHF. CDR3 DNA sequence: TGTGCCAGCAGTCCGCGGGGGTATAGCAATCAGCCCCAGCATTTT. The rearrangement uses TRBV6-2 or TRBV6-3 and TRBJ1-5; tentative D call: TRBD1 (5 bases). CDR3 length: 15 amino acids. CDR1 MNHEY and CDR2 SVGEGT come from the germline V gene. V was clipped by 5 bases and J by 0 bases, with 11 bases between them.

This clone is medium-sized within its sample. The chain carries TRBV3-1 (or the pseudogene TRBV3-2) and TRBJ2-7; 9 bases match TRBD2. With V trimmed by 0 bases and J by 6 bases, 9 bases remained unmatched. CDR3 size: 16 residues. The V gene's germline CDR1 is LGHDT and CDR2 YNNKEL (reference sequence). The CDR3 DNA reads TGTGCCAGCAGCCAAGATGCAGGACTAGCGAGGACCGAGCAGTACTTC. Its translation: CASSQDAGLARTEQYF.

The chain couples TRBV1 to TRBJ2-3; the table calls TRBD2, which could not be checked here. TRBV1 is flagged as a pseudogene. This CDR3 has 14 amino acids. The CDR3 nucleotides read TGCACCAGCAGCCAAGCGCGGAGGGCAGATACGCAGTATTTT. Residues: CTSSQARRADTQYF.

V gene TRBV5-1 combines with J gene TRBJ1-3; TRBD1 aligns across 10 bases. Germline-derived CDR1 and CDR2 are SGHRS and YFSETQ. The CDR3 sequence is 15 residues long. V trimming: 5 bases; J trimming: 2 bases; junction bases outside the gene matches: 4. The CDR3, as DNA: TGCGCCAGCAGGTTAGACAGGGGGCCTGGAAACACCATATATTTT. Translating it yields CASRLDRGPGNTIYF.

The chain couples TRBV24-1 to TRBJ2-1; unclear D gene. The length of the CDR3 is 14 residues. CDR1 and CDR2 (germline): KGHDR, SFDVKD. Trimming took off 4 bases at V and 0 bases at J, with 6 bases between the two ends. CDR3 sequence: CATSESSSYNEQFF. In nucleotides, the CDR3 is TGTGCCACCAGTGAGTCGAGCTCCTACAATGAGCAGTTCTTC.

The chain links TRBV20-1 to TRBJ2-4; D is unresolved. In germline, CDR1 is DFQATT, CDR2 SNEGSKA (reference sequence). With 5 bases removed from V and 8 bases from J, the gap between germline ends came to 10 bases. This CDR3 has 11 residues. For the CDR3, the DNA is TGCAGTGCTCGTCGGCCGGACATTCAGTACTTC. Translated: CSARRPDIQYF.

The chain carries TRBV20-1 and TRBJ1-1; D is perhaps TRBD1 (5 bases). V lost 6 bases and J 7 bases, leaving 9 bases between the germline ends. From germline, CDR1 is DFQATT and CDR2 SNEGSKA (reference sequence). The CDR3 runs to 10 residues. DNA for the CDR3: TGCAGTGCCGGGGACTTTGAAGCTTTCTTT. This gives the protein CSAGDFEAFF.